This is a list of T cell receptor beta chains from one sample in a study of T cells after yellow fever vaccination. Each CDR3 protein is one row after TCRdb ran MiXCR on the 5' RACE reads. The sample lists 200,000 to 250,000 distinct CDR3 sequences; 3% to 3.5% were seen once. Sample: CD4+ T cells sorted from PBMCs, taken 10 days after the yellow fever booster vaccination. All receptors come from a man in his late teens or twenties who received the YFV17D yellow fever vaccine. Both conserved end residues are part of each CDR3. The D gene is left open where the match is weak. The listing skips clone size in some rows; elsewhere it reads once, few, many or a size class.

d_call: NA; cdr3_length: 13; v_call: TRBV5-8; clone_size: many; j_call: TRBJ1-1; cdr3_aa: CASSFQLNTEAFF; cdr3_nt: TGTGCCAGCAGCTTCCAGCTTAACACTGAAGCTTTCTTT
d_call: NA; cdr3_length: 20; v_call: TRBV18; clone_size: few; j_call: TRBJ2-1; cdr3_aa: CASSPPYSGAHLRSYNEQFF; cdr3_nt: TGTGCCAGCTCACCACCCTACAGTGGGGCCCACCTTCGCTCCTACAATGAGCAGTTCTTC
d_call: NA; cdr3_length: 15; v_call: TRBV7-2; clone_size: many; j_call: TRBJ1-5; cdr3_aa: CASSSSRGGNQPQHF; cdr3_nt: TGTGCCAGCAGCTCCAGCAGGGGTGGCAATCAGCCCCAGCATTTT
d_call: NA; cdr3_length: 14; v_call: TRBV18; clone_size: few; j_call: TRBJ2-1; cdr3_aa: CASSPPARGNEQFF; cdr3_nt: TGTGCCAGCTCACCACCCGCCAGGGGCAATGAGCAGTTCTTC
d_call: NA; cdr3_length: 14; v_call: TRBV6-2/TRBV6-3; clone_size: few; j_call: TRBJ2-3; cdr3_aa: CASSYNPPRDTQYF; cdr3_nt: TGTGCCAGCAGTTACAATCCACCCCGCGATACGCAGTATTTT
d_call: NA; cdr3_length: 15; v_call: TRBV7-2; clone_size: NA; j_call: TRBJ2-2; cdr3_aa: CASSPRARFPGELFF; cdr3_nt: TGTGCCAGCAGCCCGAGGGCCAGGTTTCCCGGGGAGCTGTTTTTT
d_call: TRBD1; cdr3_length: 14; v_call: TRBV7-3; clone_size: many; j_call: TRBJ2-1; cdr3_aa: CASKRTGAGNEQFF; cdr3_nt: TGTGCCAGCAAACGGACAGGGGCAGGGAATGAGCAGTTCTTC
d_call: NA; cdr3_length: 13; v_call: TRBV5-1; clone_size: few; j_call: TRBJ2-5; cdr3_aa: CASCPGSQETQYF; cdr3_nt: TGCGCCAGCTGTCCCGGTTCGCAAGAGACCCAGTACTTC
d_call: NA; cdr3_length: 12; v_call: TRBV9; clone_size: many; j_call: TRBJ2-1; cdr3_aa: CASSVDYNEQFF; cdr3_nt: TGTGCCAGCAGCGTAGATTACAATGAGCAGTTCTTC
d_call: NA; cdr3_length: 22; v_call: TRBV4-2; clone_size: many; j_call: TRBJ1-3; cdr3_aa: CASSQDRFLSGPGPRFGNTIYF; cdr3_nt: TGTGCCAGCAGCCAAGATCGATTTCTGTCTGGACCGGGACCTAGATTCGGAAACACCATATATTTT
d_call: TRBD1; cdr3_length: 15; v_call: TRBV2; clone_size: many; j_call: TRBJ1-5; cdr3_aa: CASSDRTGLDQPQHF; cdr3_nt: TGTGCCAGCAGTGACCGGACAGGGTTAGATCAGCCCCAGCATTTT
d_call: NA; cdr3_length: 14; v_call: TRBV7-3; clone_size: many; j_call: TRBJ1-3; cdr3_aa: CASSFTREGNTIYF; cdr3_nt: TGTGCCAGCAGCTTTACCCGGGAAGGAAACACCATATATTTT
d_call: TRBD1; cdr3_length: 18; v_call: TRBV11-2; clone_size: many; j_call: TRBJ2-6; cdr3_aa: CASSLGTGFTSGANVLTF; cdr3_nt: TGTGCCAGCAGCTTAGGGACAGGGTTCACGTCTGGGGCCAACGTCCTGACTTTC
d_call: NA; cdr3_length: 14; v_call: TRBV2; clone_size: NA; j_call: TRBJ2-2; cdr3_aa: CASRRELNTGELFF; cdr3_nt: TGTGCCAGCAGACGGGAACTGAACACCGGGGAGCTGTTTTTT
d_call: TRBD1; cdr3_length: 12; v_call: TRBV7-2; clone_size: few; j_call: TRBJ1-1; cdr3_aa: CASTGDGTEAFF; cdr3_nt: TGTGCCAGTACAGGGGATGGGACTGAAGCTTTCTTT
d_call: TRBD1; cdr3_length: 16; v_call: TRBV5-6; clone_size: few; j_call: TRBJ1-6; cdr3_aa: CASSRHPGTGDSPLHF; cdr3_nt: TGTGCCAGCAGCAGACACCCCGGGACAGGGGACTCACCCCTCCACTTT
d_call: NA; cdr3_length: 15; v_call: TRBV11-2; clone_size: few; j_call: TRBJ1-3; cdr3_aa: CASSITGFSGNTIYF; cdr3_nt: TGTGCCAGCAGTATTACGGGTTTCTCTGGAAACACCATATATTTT
d_call: NA; cdr3_length: 15; v_call: TRBV6-2/TRBV6-3; clone_size: few; j_call: TRBJ2-2; cdr3_aa: CASSYGGGDTGELFF; cdr3_nt: TGTGCCAGCAGTTATGGAGGGGGAGACACCGGGGAGCTGTTTTTT
d_call: NA; cdr3_length: 16; v_call: TRBV5-1; clone_size: many; j_call: TRBJ2-2; cdr3_aa: CASSPGGTGHTGELFF; cdr3_nt: TGCGCCAGCAGTCCTGGGGGGACGGGCCACACCGGGGAGCTGTTTTTT
d_call: NA; cdr3_length: 15; v_call: TRBV7-2; clone_size: many; j_call: TRBJ1-6; cdr3_aa: CASSSDNGDNSPLHF; cdr3_nt: TGTGCCAGCAGCTCAGATAACGGGGACAATTCACCCCTCCACTTT
d_call: TRBD2; cdr3_length: 17; v_call: TRBV7-2; clone_size: many; j_call: TRBJ2-3; cdr3_aa: CASSLARGGPHTDTQYF; cdr3_nt: TGTGCCAGCAGCTTAGCGCGGGGGGGCCCCCACACAGATACGCAGTATTTT
d_call: NA; cdr3_length: 16; v_call: TRBV23-1; clone_size: NA; j_call: TRBJ2-3; cdr3_aa: CASSQMKNPPGDTQYF; cdr3_nt: TGCGCCAGCAGTCAAATGAAGAACCCTCCGGGGGATACGCAGTATTTT
d_call: TRBD1; cdr3_length: 16; v_call: TRBV5-4; clone_size: many; j_call: TRBJ1-2; cdr3_aa: CASSLEGWDRNYGYTF; cdr3_nt: TGTGCCAGCAGCTTGGAAGGGTGGGACAGGAACTATGGCTACACCTTC
d_call: NA; cdr3_length: 13; v_call: TRBV12-3/TRBV12-4; clone_size: many; j_call: TRBJ1-2; cdr3_aa: CASSLTSGVGYTF; cdr3_nt: TGTGCCAGCAGCCTAACCTCCGGGGTGGGCTACACCTTC
d_call: NA; cdr3_length: 12; v_call: TRBV9; clone_size: NA; j_call: TRBJ1-5; cdr3_aa: CASSAGDQPQHF; cdr3_nt: TGTGCCAGCAGCGCAGGGGATCAGCCCCAGCATTTT
d_call: NA; cdr3_length: 15; v_call: TRBV4-3; clone_size: few; j_call: TRBJ1-1; cdr3_aa: CASSQVRSTNTEAFF; cdr3_nt: TGCGCCAGCAGCCAAGTGCGGTCGACGAACACTGAAGCTTTCTTT
d_call: NA; cdr3_length: 14; v_call: TRBV10-1; clone_size: many; j_call: TRBJ1-1; cdr3_aa: CASSERRLNTEAFF; cdr3_nt: TGCGCCAGCAGTGAGAGACGGTTGAACACTGAAGCTTTCTTT
d_call: NA; cdr3_length: 16; v_call: TRBV4-1; clone_size: many; j_call: TRBJ2-7; cdr3_aa: CASSPETWGFSYEQYF; cdr3_nt: TGCGCCAGCAGCCCGGAGACGTGGGGGTTCTCCTACGAGCAGTACTTC
d_call: TRBD1; cdr3_length: 14; v_call: TRBV29-1; clone_size: few; j_call: TRBJ1-2; cdr3_aa: CSVEKGANNYGYTF; cdr3_nt: TGCAGCGTTGAGAAGGGGGCGAATAACTATGGCTACACCTTC
d_call: TRBD2; cdr3_length: 19; v_call: TRBV27; clone_size: NA; j_call: TRBJ2-2; cdr3_aa: CASLVGGLAGGLDTGELFF; cdr3_nt: TGTGCCAGCTTAGTGGGTGGACTAGCGGGGGGGCTCGACACCGGGGAGCTGTTTTTT
d_call: TRBD2; cdr3_length: 13; v_call: TRBV20-1; clone_size: many; j_call: TRBJ2-5; cdr3_aa: CSGTSANQETQYF; cdr3_nt: TGCTCCGGGACTAGCGCCAACCAAGAGACCCAGTACTTC
d_call: NA; cdr3_length: 14; v_call: TRBV6-6; clone_size: NA; j_call: TRBJ1-2; cdr3_aa: CASSQPPGVYGYTF; cdr3_nt: TGTGCCAGCAGCCAACCCCCAGGGGTCTATGGCTACACCTTC
d_call: NA; cdr3_length: 11; v_call: TRBV4-2; clone_size: NA; j_call: TRBJ1-2; cdr3_aa: CASSQEHGYTF; cdr3_nt: TGTGCCAGCAGCCAAGAACACGGCTACACCTTC
d_call: NA; cdr3_length: 13; v_call: TRBV5-1; clone_size: NA; j_call: TRBJ2-1; cdr3_aa: CASGIGSYNEQFF; cdr3_nt: TGCGCCAGCGGGATCGGCTCCTACAATGAGCAGTTCTTC
d_call: NA; cdr3_length: 16; v_call: TRBV19; clone_size: NA; j_call: TRBJ1-1; cdr3_aa: CATRPGPQAEYTEAFF; cdr3_nt: TGTGCCACCAGACCGGGGCCGCAAGCTGAGTACACTGAAGCTTTCTTT
d_call: NA; cdr3_length: 15; v_call: TRBV5-1; clone_size: few; j_call: TRBJ1-2; cdr3_aa: CASSFWGEENYGYTF; cdr3_nt: TGCGCCAGCAGCTTTTGGGGGGAAGAAAACTATGGCTACACCTTC
d_call: NA; cdr3_length: 12; v_call: TRBV9; clone_size: many; j_call: TRBJ2-1; cdr3_aa: CASSGSYNEQFF; cdr3_nt: TGTGCCAGCAGCGGTTCCTACAATGAGCAGTTCTTC
d_call: NA; cdr3_length: 15; v_call: TRBV6-5; clone_size: few; j_call: TRBJ2-7; cdr3_aa: CASSYSLGTVYEQYF; cdr3_nt: TGTGCCAGCAGTTACTCGCTGGGTACGGTCTACGAGCAGTACTTC
d_call: NA; cdr3_length: 11; v_call: TRBV6-5; clone_size: few; j_call: TRBJ1-2; cdr3_aa: CASRNYYGYTF; cdr3_nt: TGTGCCAGCAGAAATTACTATGGCTACACCTTC
d_call: NA; cdr3_length: 13; v_call: TRBV11-2; clone_size: many; j_call: TRBJ2-3; cdr3_aa: CASSLERLETQYF; cdr3_nt: TGTGCCAGCAGCTTAGAACGGCTAGAGACGCAGTATTTT
d_call: NA; cdr3_length: 13; v_call: TRBV7-2; clone_size: NA; j_call: TRBJ1-2; cdr3_aa: CASSKQAHYGYTF; cdr3_nt: TGTGCCAGCAGCAAACAGGCCCACTATGGCTACACCTTC
d_call: NA; cdr3_length: 11; v_call: TRBV6-6; clone_size: few; j_call: TRBJ1-5; cdr3_aa: CASSSGQPQHF; cdr3_nt: TGTGCCAGCAGTTCGGGTCAGCCCCAGCATTTT
d_call: TRBD1; cdr3_length: 15; v_call: TRBV4-2; clone_size: many; j_call: TRBJ1-2; cdr3_aa: CASSTWDSANYGYTF; cdr3_nt: TGTGCCAGCAGCACCTGGGACAGTGCTAACTATGGCTACACCTTC
d_call: NA; cdr3_length: 14; v_call: TRBV29-1; clone_size: many; j_call: TRBJ1-1; cdr3_aa: CSVLLRAATTEAFF; cdr3_nt: TGCAGCGTGCTCCTTCGGGCGGCTACCACTGAAGCTTTCTTT
d_call: NA; cdr3_length: 13; v_call: TRBV7-2; clone_size: many; j_call: TRBJ2-5; cdr3_aa: CASSWTIQETQYF; cdr3_nt: TGTGCCAGCAGCTGGACCATCCAAGAGACCCAGTACTTC
d_call: NA; cdr3_length: 17; v_call: TRBV5-5; clone_size: few; j_call: TRBJ2-3; cdr3_aa: CASSLRRQVSTTDTQYF; cdr3_nt: TGTGCCAGCAGCTTGCGGAGACAGGTCTCCACCACAGATACGCAGTATTTT
d_call: TRBD1; cdr3_length: 17; v_call: TRBV4-1; clone_size: many; j_call: TRBJ1-6; cdr3_aa: CASSPAPGQGYPSPLHF; cdr3_nt: TGCGCCAGCAGCCCAGCCCCGGGACAGGGGTATCCGTCACCCCTCCACTTT
d_call: NA; cdr3_length: 17; v_call: TRBV18; clone_size: many; j_call: TRBJ2-1; cdr3_aa: CASSPRGSAQGSREQFF; cdr3_nt: TGTGCCAGCTCACCGCGGGGTTCGGCGCAGGGATCGCGGGAGCAGTTCTTC
d_call: NA; cdr3_length: 14; v_call: TRBV5-4; clone_size: NA; j_call: TRBJ2-3; cdr3_aa: CALRVELGTDTQYF; cdr3_nt: TGTGCCTTAAGGGTGGAACTGGGCACAGATACGCAGTATTTT
d_call: TRBD1; cdr3_length: 15; v_call: TRBV7-2; clone_size: few; j_call: TRBJ1-5; cdr3_aa: CASSPHGTGSQPQHF; cdr3_nt: TGTGCCAGCAGCCCCCATGGGACAGGGAGTCAGCCCCAGCATTTT
d_call: NA; cdr3_length: 13; v_call: TRBV7-8; clone_size: many; j_call: TRBJ2-3; cdr3_aa: CATGDGARDTQYF; cdr3_nt: TGTGCCACAGGGGACGGAGCAAGAGATACGCAGTATTTT
d_call: TRBD2; cdr3_length: 17; v_call: TRBV7-9; clone_size: many; j_call: TRBJ2-3; cdr3_aa: CASSPSGSGGRMDTQYF; cdr3_nt: TGTGCCAGCAGCCCCTCGGGTAGCGGGGGGCGGATGGATACGCAGTATTTT
d_call: NA; cdr3_length: 13; v_call: TRBV20-1; clone_size: many; j_call: TRBJ1-3; cdr3_aa: CSAHRDGGNTIYF; cdr3_nt: TGCAGTGCTCACCGGGACGGAGGAAACACCATATATTTT
d_call: TRBD2; cdr3_length: 18; v_call: TRBV5-1; clone_size: many; j_call: TRBJ2-3; cdr3_aa: CASSFRFIQRGHQDTQYF; cdr3_nt: TGCGCCAGCAGCTTTCGGTTTATCCAGCGGGGGCACCAAGATACGCAGTATTTT
d_call: NA; cdr3_length: 12; v_call: TRBV6-2/TRBV6-3; clone_size: NA; j_call: TRBJ2-5; cdr3_aa: CASSFVLETQYF; cdr3_nt: TGTGCCAGCAGTTTCGTGTTGGAGACCCAGTACTTC
d_call: NA; cdr3_length: 14; v_call: TRBV7-2; clone_size: many; j_call: TRBJ2-5; cdr3_aa: CASSYSHMQETQYF; cdr3_nt: TGTGCCAGCAGCTACAGTCACATGCAAGAGACCCAGTACTTC
d_call: TRBD1; cdr3_length: 14; v_call: TRBV2; clone_size: many; j_call: TRBJ1-4; cdr3_aa: CASTGQGGYEKLFF; cdr3_nt: TGTGCCAGCACGGGACAGGGTGGCTATGAAAAACTGTTTTTT
d_call: TRBD1; cdr3_length: 18; v_call: TRBV6-6; clone_size: many; j_call: TRBJ2-5; cdr3_aa: CASSPDRARRTVQETQYF; cdr3_nt: TGTGCCAGCAGTCCGGACAGGGCCAGAAGGACGGTCCAAGAGACCCAGTACTTC
d_call: NA; cdr3_length: 11; v_call: TRBV2; clone_size: NA; j_call: TRBJ1-2; cdr3_aa: CASGQLYGYTF; cdr3_nt: TGTGCCAGTGGACAGCTCTATGGCTACACCTTC